This T cell receptor beta chain originates from a study of cytomegalovirus exposure and HLA in healthy donors (TCRdb year 2017). For the study in its entirety: An earlier analysis of more than 550 of the donors reported around 280 Gb of sequence data and 95 million to 120 million unique TCR beta sequences obtained from around 180 million T cells. To predict cytomegalovirus infection status, the study combined high-throughput TCR immunosequencing, statistical association of individual TCRs with disease status, and machine learning. Alongside the repertoire data, information on donor age, sex, ethnicity and CMV serostatus was compiled. Besides the first cohort of more than 650 subjects, a separate validation cohort made up of over a hundred different subjects was used. An earlier analysis of nearly 600 of the donors applied high-throughput TCR beta sequencing to assess whether each TCR beta V gene segment acted as functional or pseudogenic. Roughly five DR-DQ haplotypes were treated as single units for association and clustering because of strong linkage in the cohort. A later genetic analysis took genome-wide SNP genotypes for about 65% of the 666 donors and used that subset as a discovery cohort. Rather than using new phenotypic data, the later analysis identified candidate immune exposures from TCR beta sequences and from how often those sequences occurred across donors. HLA typing included class I and class II loci at four-digit resolution. Typing coverage differed by locus: A, B, C, DRB1 and DQB1 were typed in about 620-640 donors, DQA1 in about 510, DPA1 in over 600, and DPB1 in 472. Of the roughly 400 genotyped donors, more than 75% were placed in the genetic ancestry cluster associated with self-reported Caucasian donors. To study patterns of TCR occurrence, a later analysis re-analyzed previously published TCR beta repertoires from 666 donors and added high-resolution HLA genotyping. On average, around 240,000 unique TCR beta nucleotide sequences were sequenced per donor among 398 genotyped donors of the cohort, with approximately 18% of those sequences being non-productive. Every discovery cohort repertoire had been produced on one sequencing platform. The aim of the study was to test whether cataloging public T cell receptors could identify signatures of past pathogen exposure. Using immunosequencing, the study profiled T cell repertoires from 666 subjects and related those repertoires to cytomegalovirus serostatus. An early release covering 550 to 650 HLA-typed donors comprised roughly 300 gigabases of sequencing data and 65 million to 100 million unique TCR sequences. What the study reported, not specific to this receptor: Most CMV-associated TCR beta chains appeared to be HLA-restricted in a later analysis, and the HLA associations seemed to be driven largely by CMV exposure. An association between a missense DCLRE1C variant and V-gene and J-gene trimming of TCR beta chains was found in a later genetic analysis and replicated in an independent cohort. In an earlier analysis of approximately 590 of the donors, most TCR beta V segments appeared in productive rearrangements about 90% or about 30% of the time, broadly matching IMGT annotations. In a later analysis, several top co-occurrence clusters were reported to appear linked to parvovirus B19, influenza, CMV and Epstein-Barr virus. A cluster of highly shared sequence variants was judged likely to be a technical artifact of the sequencing pipeline. A further reported finding was that TCR beta sequences accurately predicted the HLA-A and HLA-B alleles for most subjects in the first cohort. Only TCR beta chains were sequenced in this cohort, and the absence of alpha or paired-chain data limited detectable features. Three of the identified cytomegalovirus-associated TCR beta chains were confirmed in vitro to be specific for cytomegalovirus antigens. It was suggested by the authors that the approach could potentially be generalized to other disease states and immunological phenotypes. A later analysis found that TCR association rates varied across HLA loci, with DRB1 alleles showing the most associated TCRs and HLA-C alleles the fewest. Some 15 rarely observed V segments, including chromosome 9 orphons, were excluded from the earlier analysis of approximately 500 of the donors because counts were too low. Because HLA typing was unavailable for some donors at each locus, only the typed subset was used in association tests. Compared with equally common non-associated chains, HLA-associated TCR beta chains in a later analysis were more clonally expanded and had lower generation probabilities. For the cohort, immune exposure information was limited to CMV serostatus. In a later genetic analysis, fewer N-insertions in productive TCRs were reported among donors in an Asian-associated ancestry cluster than the roughly 700-donor mean. Most TCR sequences were observed very rarely across donors, whereas some public TCRs were present in many individuals. Because the 87-base-pair reads could not distinguish some IMGT-functional V segments, including TRBV6-2 and TRBV6-3, those segments were excluded. Assigning TCR associations to individual alleles was difficult when HLA alleles, especially DR and DQ, strongly co-occurred. Linkage disequilibrium might explain the correlated functional status among segregating V segments, but an unknown experimental factor could not be ruled out. A total of roughly 160 TCR beta chains were listed by the study as associated with cytomegalovirus. Presence/absence analyses assumed roughly uniform sequencing depth across donors, an assumption that may not hold. Cytomegalovirus status was reported to be diagnosed by the classifier with high specificity and sensitivity in both the original and validation cohorts. Specific HLA alleles were associated with roughly 16,000 TCR beta sequences at a false discovery rate of 0.05 in a later analysis.

Details on this clone: There is no known antigen for this receptor. Per-base quality was not reported, and no clone a single base away is much larger than it.

Library preparation used the immunoSEQ multiplex PCR assay. For the multiplex PCR, a mixture combining 60 forward primers for TCR Vbeta segments and 13 reverse primers for TCR Jbeta segments was used. Amplification of the CDR3 region of rearranged TCR beta genes was performed with a multiplex PCR assay on genomic DNA. The Illumina HiSeq System was used to sequence the amplified TCR beta libraries as 87-base-pair reads. On the study's bioinformatics: A later analysis counted about 82 million unique TCR beta chains across the 666 repertoires, and roughly 9.9 million of these chains were shared by at least two donors. To remove PCR and sequencing errors, raw reads were error-corrected and collapsed into unique sequences using a nearest-neighbor algorithm that merged closely related sequences. To assign V, D and J gene segments, CDR3 sequences were aligned to IMGT reference sequences. For a sequence to be retained, at least a six-nucleotide match to both a V gene segment and a J gene segment was required. Rearrangements were classified as productive when the CDR3 lacked stop codons and remained in frame with V and J, and all other rearrangements were classified as non-productive. CDR3 was defined according to IMGT convention as the region running from the second conserved V-encoded cysteine to the conserved J-encoded phenylalanine. The earlier analysis of fewer than 700 of the donors excluded sequences that lacked an unambiguous match to a single V gene segment. An earlier analysis of 587 of the donors called V segments functional above 56.7% productive rearrangements and segregating when the between-donor standard deviation exceeded 5%. A statistical classification framework was built to diagnose cytomegalovirus status from the catalog of TCR beta chain sequences. In a later analysis, TCR nucleotide sequences were compared against IMGT/GENE-DB human TR gene sequences so that V and J genes could be assigned. The TCRdist pipeline was used in a later analysis to assign CDR3 sequences and most-parsimonious VDJ recombination scenarios. In a later analysis, every TCR beta chain was defined by the combination of its CDR3 amino acid sequence and its V-gene family, and reads without a unique V-gene family were dropped. A later analysis removed 592 highly shared, low-generation-probability nucleotide sequences to deal with suspected cross-contamination and a sequencing artifact. In a later analysis, a clonal expansion index for each public chain was calculated from normalized within-repertoire ranks of inferred template counts. Generation probabilities in a later analysis came from a VDJ recombination model fitted to out-of-frame rearrangements, and those results were checked against IGoR. In a later analysis, TCR-TCR, TCR-HLA and TCR-CMV co-occurrence was scored with hypergeometric tests, and a repertoire-size bias correction was applied to TCR pairs. A later analysis estimated false discovery rates by permuting HLA or CMV assignments 20 times. A later analysis grouped co-occurring TCRs with DBSCAN, adding TCRdist sequence similarity when clustering within HLA-allele-positive subsets. Co-occurrence clustering excluded repertoires with fewer than 30,000 or more than 120,000 public chains, plus five with anomalous nucleotide sharing. TCRdb carries this immuneACCESS record with in-frame sequences only. Its versions omit some clonotypes, under half of them owing to an unresolved V gene in the studies checked, with the rest unexplained. From that table come the V and J calls and clone size; the DNA was used to work out D and trimming. For this sample there are 100,000 to 150,000 clones; approximately 80% appear just once. The ten biggest clones cover approximately 11% of the sample.

The cohort comprised fewer than 750 healthy bone marrow donors. All cohort members were sampled while nominally healthy, although unrecorded immune exposures were likely present. The donor was CMV seropositive and was included in the group of about 290 seropositive cohort members. A peripheral blood sample was provided by each donor, and peripheral blood mononuclear cells were used for TCR beta sequencing. The Qiagen DNeasy Blood Extraction Kit was used to extract genomic DNA from the blood cell samples. For CDR1 and CDR2, the germline V gene lists LGHNA and YSLEER. The CDR3 measures 13 amino acids from cysteine to phenylalanine. Only CDR3 DNA is held: 39 bases, read in frame from base 1. Trimming removed 5 bases from V and 4 bases from J, leaving 11 bases between the germline ends.

This clonotype originated in a man aged 25 to 45 in good health and CMV-seropositive. The sequencing sample was made of PBMCs. The chain couples TRBV4-3 to TRBJ1-1; the D gene is unclear. The nucleotide sequence is TGCGCCAGCAGCTCTCACGGTTCCACTGAAGCTTTCTTT. Translation gives CASSSHGSTEAFF.